This passage covers 11 T cell receptor beta chains from one sample sequenced in a study of CD8 T cells in ankylosing spondylitis. TCRdb redid the calling of the 5' RACE reads with MiXCR, one entry per CDR3 protein. The sample holds a few hundred thousand distinct CDR3 sequences; over 15% are singletons and the top ten take around 30%. Sequenced material: blood, either unsorted or a sorted T cell fraction (not recorded which). These receptors all come from a male donor with ankylosing spondylitis or in good health (not recorded which).

This clonotype has a count of ten or more. The chain uses TRBV29-1 and TRBJ2-7; D is unclear. CDR3 length: 11 residues. The ends were cut back, 3 bases at V and 3 bases at J, with 6 bases in the middle. Germline V lookup: CDR1 SQVTM, CDR2 ANQGSEA. In nucleotides, the CDR3 is TGCAGCGTTGAGAATGGCTACGAGCAGTACTTC. This translates into CSVENGYEQYF.

The rearrangement links TRBV27 to TRBJ2-3; D is undetermined. This CDR3 has 12 residues. Trimming took 2 bases from V and 7 from J, leaving 7 bases between them. Germline V gene sequence: CDR1 MNHEY, CDR2 SMNVEV (reference sequence). CDR3 amino acids: CASSLDSYTQYF. As DNA, the CDR3 is TGTGCCAGCAGTTTAGATTCGTATACGCAGTATTTT.

This clonotype was detected a few times. The chain is built from TRBV4-2 and TRBJ2-2, with 7 positions matching TRBD2. After removal of 0 bases from V and 4 bases from J, the junction contained 5 bases not matched to a gene. Germline V gene sequence: CDR1 LGHNA, CDR2 YNFKEQ. The CDR3 totals 16 residues. In DNA, the CDR3 is TGTGCCAGCAGCCAAGATCAGCGGGGTAGCACCGGGGAGCTGTTTTTT. This encodes CASSQDQRGSTGELFF.

The genes are TRBV4-3 and TRBJ2-5, with D possibly TRBD2 on 8 matching bases. Trimming left V 5 bases short and J 0 bases short, with 16 bases between. CDR1 is LGHNA and CDR2 is YSLEER in the germline V gene. The CDR3 covers 16 residues. CDR3 loop: CASSIGGDRDQETQYF. In DNA, the CDR3 is TGCGCCAGCAGCATCGGGGGGGACAGAGACCAAGAGACCCAGTACTTC.

The V call is TRBV20-1, the J call TRBJ2-7, with TRBD1 matching over 9 bases. The CDR3 covers 17 residues. J was trimmed by 4 bases and V by 2 bases; bases with no gene match: 15. Germline CDR1 DFQATT, CDR2 SNEGSKA (reference sequence). The CDR3 loop is CSARPIAPGQGFYEQYF. The DNA for the CDR3 is TGCAGTGCTAGACCCATCGCGCCGGGACAGGGTTTTTACGAGCAGTACTTC.

This clonotype was recorded a few times. This sequence joins TRBV7-8 and TRBJ2-5; D is unresolved. This CDR3 has 17 amino acids. V shed 1 base and J shed 0 bases, with 15 bases lying between them. The germline gives CDR1 SGHVS, CDR2 FQNEAQ. CDR3: CASSLVRSRTYQETQYF. The CDR3 nucleotides are TGTGCCAGCAGCTTAGTTCGGAGCCGCACGTACCAAGAGACCCAGTACTTC.

In its sample, this clonotype was seen a few times. The chain recombines TRBV27 with TRBJ1-5; 8 bases map to TRBD1. The V segment lost 2 bases and the J segment 6 bases; nucleotides outside the gene matches: 3. The CDR3 is made up of 14 amino acids. The germline CDR1 and CDR2 sequences are MNHEY and SMNVEV (reference sequence). In nucleotides, the CDR3 is TGTGCCAGCAGTTTAGCGGGACAGGCTCAGCCCCAGCATTTT. Its translation is CASSLAGQAQPQHF.

J is TRBJ2-1 and V is TRBV10-3, with D perhaps TRBD2 (5 bases). CDR3 length: 16 amino acids. Germline CDR1 ENHRY, CDR2 SYGVKD. V was cut by 0 bases and J by 0 bases, with 9 bases left in between. This CDR3 is CAISESRVSSYNEQFF. As DNA, the CDR3 is TGTGCCATCAGTGAGTCGCGGGTTAGCTCCTACAATGAGCAGTTCTTC.

This clonotype was picked up a small number of times. The chain links TRBV5-1 to TRBJ2-3; tentatively, D is TRBD1 or TRBD2 (5 bases each). The germline V gene has CDR1 SGHRS and CDR2 YFSETQ. Trimming took off 0 bases at V and 6 bases at J, with 11 bases between the two ends. The CDR3 has 14 residues. CDR3 DNA: TGCGCCAGCAGCTTGGCCTCTGGGGGTGATACGCAGTATTTT. Protein sequence: CASSLASGGDTQYF.

The chain recombines TRBV29-1 with TRBJ1-1, with no clear D. CDR1 and CDR2 from the germline V gene are SQVTM and ANQGSEA. V lost 6 bases, J lost 3 bases, and 8 bases lay in between. The CDR3 spans 11 residues. CDR3 residues: CSVLIYTEAFF. The CDR3 region has the DNA TGCAGCGTCCTAATATACACTGAAGCTTTCTTT.

The chain recombines TRBV6-1 with TRBJ2-1; the D gene is possibly TRBD2 (6 bases). Per germline, CDR1 MNHNS and CDR2 SASEGT. The CDR3 has 14 amino acids. Between the trimmed V and J ends, which lost 6 bases and 3 bases, there was a span of 12 bases. The DNA of the CDR3 is TGTGCCAGCAGAAGCCGGGGAGGCTACAATGAGCAGTTCTTC. As protein: CASRSRGGYNEQFF.